These T cell receptor beta chains were read from a single sample in a study of control samples from healthy donors and cancer patients. Produced via immunoSEQ multiplex PCR; TCRdb's table is partial and in-frame only. The sample yields some 65,000 clones, about 80% seen once. What was sequenced was PBMCs. These receptors were collected from a woman aged 45 to 65 with lung cancer. Each CDR3 is given with its conserved first and last residue. A D gene is named only where the DNA matches it firmly. Only part of the rows carry a size: once, few, many, or a class if the clone is expanded.

v_gene,abundance,j_gene,d_gene,CDR3aa,CDR3nt
TRBV11-2,-,TRBJ2-7,-,CASSFWGRDYEQYF,TGTGCCAGCAGCTTTTGGGGACGGGACTACGAGCAGTACTTC
TRBV6-5,-,TRBJ1-6,-,CASRPGHSYNSPLHF,TGTGCCAGCAGACCGGGGCACTCCTATAATTCACCCCTCCACTTT
TRBV19,-,TRBJ1-2,TRBD1,CASSSWTGNNYGYTF,TGTGCCAGTAGTTCTTGGACAGGGAATAACTATGGCTACACCTTC
TRBV10-3,-,TRBJ1-1,TRBD1,CAISGDSNTEAFF,TGTGCCATCAGTGGGGACAGCAACACTGAAGCTTTCTTT
TRBV6-5,-,TRBJ1-1,TRBD1,CASSLGTGRAFF,TGTGCCAGCAGTTTGGGGACAGGGCGGGCTTTCTTT
TRBV5-1,-,TRBJ1-1,-,CASSLVPGETEAFF,TGCGCCAGCAGCTTAGTACCAGGGGAAACTGAAGCTTTCTTT
TRBV19,-,TRBJ1-5,TRBD1,CASSIGQGGFSNQPQHF,TGTGCCAGTAGTATCGGACAGGGAGGGTTTAGCAATCAGCCCCAGCATTTT
TRBV27,-,TRBJ1-2,TRBD1,CASSLLVPTGGGSYTF,TGTGCCAGCAGTTTATTGGTTCCGACAGGGGGAGGGAGCTACACCTTC
TRBV3-1/TRBV3-2,medium-sized,TRBJ2-7,-,CASSGRQEASTKQYF,TGTGCCAGCAGCGGCCGACAGGAGGCCTCTACGAAGCAGTACTTC
TRBV5-8,-,TRBJ1-3,-,CASSLQIAGNTIYF,TGTGCCAGCAGCTTGCAGATCGCTGGAAACACCATATATTTT
TRBV27,-,TRBJ1-5,-,CASSDQENQPQHF,TGTGCCAGCAGTGACCAGGAGAATCAGCCCCAGCATTTT
TRBV27,once,TRBJ1-6,TRBD1,CASSLNRGSPLHF,TGTGCCAGCAGCCTCAACAGGGGCTCACCCCTCCACTTT
TRBV12-5,-,TRBJ2-5,-,CASGFSNAETQYF,TGTGCTAGTGGTTTCTCCAATGCGGAGACCCAGTACTTC
TRBV2,-,TRBJ1-5,-,CASGNEDNQPQHF,TGTGCCAGCGGGAACGAGGACAATCAGCCCCAGCATTTT
TRBV5-1,-,TRBJ2-5,TRBD2,CASSRRTSEGETQYF,TGCGCCAGCAGCCGGCGGACTAGCGAAGGGGAGACCCAGTACTTC
TRBV27,once,TRBJ1-1,-,CASSPLGGTNTEAFF,TGTGCCAGCAGTCCCTTGGGGGGGACGAACACTGAAGCTTTCTTT
TRBV11-2,-,TRBJ1-4,-,CASSLAPDYNEKLFF,TGTGCCAGCAGCTTAGCCCCAGACTACAATGAAAAACTGTTTTTT
TRBV7-6,-,TRBJ2-1,-,CASSLDAGSDEQFF,TGTGCCAGCAGCTTAGATGCGGGGTCGGATGAGCAGTTCTTC
TRBV6-5,-,TRBJ2-7,-,CASTYGESYEQYF,TGTGCCAGCACTTATGGGGAGTCCTACGAGCAGTACTTC
TRBV24-1,-,TRBJ1-2,-,CATSDRVGNPQEGYTF,TGTGCCACCAGTGATAGAGTTGGGAACCCCCAGGAGGGCTACACCTTC
TRBV14,-,TRBJ1-6,-,CASSQDGDSPLHF,TGTGCCAGCAGCCAAGACGGGGACTCACCCCTCCACTTT
TRBV9,-,TRBJ2-7,-,CASSPWDLKGEQYF,TGTGCCAGCAGCCCCTGGGACTTGAAGGGGGAGCAGTACTTC
TRBV20-1,-,TRBJ1-1,-,CSLRVTTEAFF,TGCAGTTTAAGGGTGACGACTGAAGCTTTCTTT
TRBV4-3,-,TRBJ2-3,-,CASSQGLSYLDTQYF,TGCGCCAGCAGCCAAGGGCTCTCGTACTTAGATACGCAGTATTTT
TRBV3-1/TRBV3-2,-,TRBJ1-1,-,CASSPAGVSTEAFF,TGTGCCAGCAGCCCCGCAGGGGTAAGCACTGAAGCTTTCTTT
TRBV19,-,TRBJ2-7,-,CASSRDPAYEQYF,TGTGCCAGTAGTCGAGATCCGGCCTACGAGCAGTACTTC
TRBV3-1/TRBV3-2,once,TRBJ2-7,TRBD2,CASSRRGGLSYEQYF,TGTGCCAGCAGTCGACGGGGGGGCCTCTCCTACGAGCAGTACTTC
TRBV7-9,-,TRBJ2-5,-,CASSSQGQETQYF,TGTGCCAGCAGCTCACAGGGCCAAGAGACCCAGTACTTC
TRBV30,once,TRBJ1-2,-,CAWSGGDGNYGYTF,TGTGCCTGGAGTGGAGGGGACGGTAACTATGGCTACACCTTC
TRBV19,-,TRBJ2-5,-,CASSQGQLQETQYF,TGTGCCAGTAGTCAGGGACAACTACAAGAGACCCAGTACTTC
TRBV3-1/TRBV3-2,-,TRBJ1-5,-,CASSRDNQPQHF,TGTGCCAGCAGCCGAGATAATCAGCCCCAGCATTTT
TRBV24-1,-,TRBJ2-3,-,CATTPGDGDTQYF,TGTGCCACCACCCCAGGGGATGGAGATACGCAGTATTTT
TRBV9,-,TRBJ1-6,TRBD1,CASSVDRANSPLHF,TGTGCCAGCAGCGTCGACAGGGCTAATTCACCCCTCCACTTT